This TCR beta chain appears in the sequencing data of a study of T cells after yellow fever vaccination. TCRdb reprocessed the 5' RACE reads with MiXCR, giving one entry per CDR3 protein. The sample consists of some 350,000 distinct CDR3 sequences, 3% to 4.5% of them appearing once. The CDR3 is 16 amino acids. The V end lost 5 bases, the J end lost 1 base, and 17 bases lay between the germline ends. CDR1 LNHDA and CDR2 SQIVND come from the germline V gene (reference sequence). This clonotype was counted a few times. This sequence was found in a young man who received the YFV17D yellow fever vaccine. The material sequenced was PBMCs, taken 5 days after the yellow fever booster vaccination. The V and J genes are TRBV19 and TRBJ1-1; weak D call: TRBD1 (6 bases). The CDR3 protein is CASSSQGHSPNTEAFF. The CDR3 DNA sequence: TGTGCCAGTAGTTCACAGGGCCATTCACCGAACACTGAAGCTTTCTTT.